A single sample is the source of the 10 T cell receptor beta chains below, sequenced in a study of blood T cell repertoires in COVID-19. This table comes from immunoSEQ multiplex PCR, and its TCRdb copy is limited to in-frame clones, with some not included. The data hold about 300,000 clones, with 70% to 90% observed a single time. Sequencing was done on a sample of PBMCs or T cells enriched from blood (not recorded which). These receptors were taken from a man aged 25-40 years who had recovered from COVID-19.

The V call is TRBV5-5, the J call TRBJ2-5, with 10 bases identical to TRBD2. This CDR3 is 14 amino acids long. Germline lookup yields CDR1 SGHKS and CDR2 YYEKEE (reference sequence). J was trimmed by 5 bases and V by 1 base; bases with no gene match: 2. For the CDR3, the DNA is TGTGCCAGCAGCTTGCGTAGCGGGGGGGAGACCCAGTACTTC. This codes for CASSLRSGGETQYF. Combining the CDR3 with reference TRBV5-5 and TRBJ2-5 gives the whole variable domain DAGVTQSPTHLIKTRGQQVTLRCSPISGHKSVSWYQQVLGQGPQFIFQYYEKEERGRGNFPDRFSARQFPNYSSELNVNALLLGDSALYLCASSLRSGGETQYFGPGTRLLVL.

The chain uses TRBV7-2 and TRBJ1-2, with a weak D call TRBD1 (6 bases). CDR3 length: 15 amino acids. V was cut by 3 bases and J by 6 bases, with 17 bases left in between. Germline V gene data show CDR1 as SGHTA and CDR2 as FQGNSA. The CDR3 spells CASSFRDTEYHGYTF. The CDR3 nucleotides are TGTGCCAGCAGCTTCCGGGACACGGAGTACCATGGCTACACCTTC. Complete variable domain (other parts from reference TRBV7-2 and TRBJ1-2): GAGVSQSPSNKVTEKGKDVELRCDPISGHTALYWYRQSLGQGLEFLIYFQGNSAPDKSGLPSDRFSAERTGGSVSTLTIQRTQQEDSAVYLCASSFRDTEYHGYTFGSGTRLTVV.

The chain is built from TRBV4-3 and TRBJ1-3, with D possibly matching TRBD1 (6 bases). V dropped 3 bases and J dropped 3 bases, with 6 bases sitting between them. The V gene's germline CDR1 is LGHNA and CDR2 YSLEER. CDR3 length: 13 amino acids. The CDR3 bases are TGCGCCAGCAGCCACAGGGGTGGAAACACCATATATTTT. Its translation is CASSHRGGNTIYF.

The chain carries TRBV27 and TRBJ1-1; TRBD1 aligns across 8 bases. V lost 3 bases to trimming and J lost 1 base; unmatched junction nucleotides: 1. Germline assignment: CDR1 MNHEY and CDR2 SMNVEV (reference sequence). The CDR3 sequence is 14 residues long. CDR3 sequence: CASSFRGQNTEAFF. The CDR3 DNA reads as TGTGCCAGCAGTTTCAGGGGGCAGAACACTGAAGCTTTCTTT.

DNA of the CDR3: TGTGCCAGCAGCGTAGGGAGTTGGGCTAACTATGGCTACACCTTC. The encoded protein is CASSVGSWANYGYTF. The chain joins TRBV9 to TRBJ1-2, with D unclear. The germline CDR1 and CDR2 sequences are SGDLS and YYNGEE. The length of the CDR3 is 15 residues. V dropped 0 bases and J dropped 0 bases, with 9 bases sitting between them.

The genes are TRBV7-9 and TRBJ1-2; no clear D. Germline V gene lookup returns CDR1 SEHNR and CDR2 FQNEAQ (reference sequence). The CDR3 is 12 residues long. CDR3 nucleotide sequence: TGTGTCCCAGGAGGGCGGGACTATGGCTACACCTTC. Encoded protein: CVPGGRDYGYTF. Combining the CDR3 with reference TRBV7-9 and TRBJ1-2 gives the whole variable domain DTGVSQNPRHKITKRGQNVTFRCDPISEHNRLYWYRQTLGQGPEFLTYFQNEAQLEKSRLLSDRFSAERPKGSFSTLEIQRTEQGDSAMYLCVPGGRDYGYTFGSGTRLTVV.

The chain employs TRBV7-2 and TRBJ2-5, with a tentative D call TRBD1 (6 bases). Germline CDR1 and CDR2: SGHTA and FQGNSA. Trimming cost V 1 base and J 4 bases, with 19 bases left between them. The CDR3 is 17 amino acids. The CDR3 protein is CASSLGPGVFRPETQYF. The CDR3 bases are TGTGCCAGCAGCTTAGGGCCAGGGGTTTTTCGCCCAGAGACCCAGTACTTC.

CDR3 region: CASSINEAYGYTF. For the CDR3, the DNA is TGTGCCAGTAGTATAAATGAGGCCTATGGCTACACCTTC. The chain employs TRBV19 and TRBJ1-2; D uncertain. Germline V gene data show CDR1 as LNHDA and CDR2 as SQIVND (reference sequence). Trimming left V 2 bases short and J 4 bases short, with 8 bases between. The length of the CDR3 is 13 residues. Full variable domain (outside the CDR3, taken from reference TRBV19 and TRBJ1-2): DGGITQSPKYLFRKEGQNVTLSCEQNLNHDAMYWYRQDPGQGLRLIYYSQIVNDFQKGDIAEGYSVSREKKESFPLTVTSAQKNPTAFYLCASSINEAYGYTFGSGTRLTVV.

The V call is TRBV7-8, the J call TRBJ2-7, with D possibly being TRBD2 (6 bases). The germline V and J ends were trimmed by 4 bases and 1 base, with 17 bases remaining between them. CDR3 size: 16 residues. Germline V gene sequence: CDR1 SGHVS, CDR2 FQNEAQ. The CDR3 loop is CASSSAESGHSYEQYF. CDR3 coding DNA: TGTGCCAGCAGCTCCGCCGAAAGCGGGCATTCCTACGAGCAGTACTTC.

The chain is built from TRBV11-2 and TRBJ2-3; possibly TRBD1 for D (6 bases). Between the trimmed V and J ends, which lost 5 bases and 1 base, there was a span of 13 bases. This CDR3 has 15 amino acids. From germline, CDR1 is SGHAT and CDR2 FQNNGV. The CDR3 DNA sequence: TGTGCCAGCAGCCTACAGGGTTCTGGCACAGATACGCAGTATTTT. Protein product: CASSLQGSGTDTQYF.